This TCR beta chain was retrieved from a study of response to subunit inactivated influenza vaccine. General study results and limits: Authors proposed each seasonal influenza vaccination draws in few new T cells.

This clonotype appeared a few times. The target antigen is unknown. The V gene's germline CDR1 is SGHVS and CDR2 FQNEAQ. The CDR3 covers 15 residues. The junction had 14 bases not matched to a gene; V was cut back by 5 bases and J by 10 bases. MiXCR, applied by TCRdb to the RT-PCR reads, yields one record per CDR3 protein. The sample consists of more than 700,000 distinct CDR3 sequences, roughly 20% of them appearing once. This receptor was identified in a man aged 45 to 65 who received an inactivated influenza vaccine. The input for sequencing was PBMCs from blood, taken more than 4 days after vaccination. This rearrangement joins TRBV7-8 to TRBJ2-1; 7 positions match TRBD2. In nucleotides, the CDR3 is TGTGCCAGCAGCCTGTACAGCGGGAACAGTATAGAGCAGTTCTTC. Its translation: CASSLYSGNSIEQFF.